Each of the 30 T cell receptor beta chains below was sequenced from the same sample in a study of vaccination and CD4 T cells after COVID-19. Time point described: late sampling 161 to 241 days after vaccination in a few convalescent patients. From the PCR reads, TCRdb called clonotypes with MiXCR, one entry per CDR3 protein. Among tens of thousands of distinct CDR3 sequences, roughly 50% were seen once, and the ten largest hold 5.8%. Source: CD4+ T cells from blood, taken about 7 months after SARS-CoV-2 vaccination. All receptors derive from a human donor who had recovered from COVID-19.

This clonotype was seen a few times. The chain links TRBV28 to TRBJ2-3; D not certain. V was shortened by 6 bases and J by 6 bases, with 10 bases between the two germline ends. This CDR3 has 12 amino acids. The germline gives CDR1 MDHEN, CDR2 SYDVKM. In DNA form, the CDR3 reads TGTGCCAGCAGGCACGAAGCCGATACGCAGTATTTT. It translates to CASRHEADTQYF.

This clonotype was observed once. The chain uses TRBV20-1 and TRBJ2-2; 9 nucleotides align to TRBD2. The CDR3 runs to 16 residues. Germline-derived CDR1 and CDR2 are DFQATT and SNEGSKA (reference sequence). Losses at the gene ends were 1 base for V and 7 bases for J; bases not matched to a gene: 10. CDR3 residues: CSARGGLASLGGELFF. The CDR3 nucleotides read TGCAGTGCTAGAGGGGGACTAGCTTCCCTGGGCGGGGAGCTGTTTTTT.

This chain links TRBV4-1 with TRBJ2-5; 9 bases fit TRBD2. The J segment lost 5 bases and the V segment lost 3 bases, leaving 4 bases of the junction unmatched. This CDR3 comprises 14 residues. Germline assignment: CDR1 MGHRA and CDR2 YSYEKL. DNA of the CDR3: TGCGCCAGCAGCCAGGGACTAGCTCAGGAGACCCAGTACTTC. Translation: CASSQGLAQETQYF.

The chain is built from TRBV7-3 and TRBJ2-1, with 9 bases that match TRBD2. Looked up from germline, CDR1 is SGHTA and CDR2 is FQGTGA. V lost 5 bases to trimming and J lost 5 bases; unmatched junction nucleotides: 4. The CDR3 has 14 amino acids. In nucleotides, the CDR3 is TGTGCCAGCAGCACTAGCGGGCGTGACAATGAGCAGTTCTTC. Encoded protein: CASSTSGRDNEQFF.

J is TRBJ1-1 and V is TRBV6-5, with 7 nucleotides matching TRBD1. Per the germline V gene, CDR1 is MNHEY and CDR2 is SVGAGI. Unmatched junction bases numbered 12, after V lost 4 bases and J lost 1 base. The CDR3 is 17 residues long. CDR3 coding DNA: TGTGCCAGCAGTTGGCTAGAGGGGGCGATAGAGAACACTGAAGCTTTCTTT. This gives the protein CASSWLEGAIENTEAFF.

The chain carries TRBV6-1 and TRBJ2-7, with TRBD2 identical over 15 bases. V lost 5 bases to trimming and J lost 7 bases; unmatched junction nucleotides: 6. The CDR3 totals 15 residues. Germline CDR1 reads MNHNS; CDR2 reads SASEGT. CDR3 bases: TGTGCCAGCAGTCGGACTAGCGGGGGGGGAGAAGAGCAGTACTTC. Its translation: CASSRTSGGGEEQYF.

The chain combines TRBV7-9 with TRBJ2-2, with D unclear. Trimming left V 2 bases short and J 4 bases short, with 8 bases between. Germline V gene data show CDR1 as SEHNR and CDR2 as FQNEAQ (reference sequence). This CDR3 contains 14 residues. The CDR3 loop is CASSLSQLTGELFF. The DNA of the CDR3 is TGTGCCAGCAGCTTATCTCAGCTCACCGGGGAGCTGTTTTTT.

This clonotype has just a few counts. The CDR3 DNA is TGTGCCAGCAGTGAAAGAAGGTCAGAGCGGGTCTCCTACAATGAGCAGTTCTTC. Residues: CASSERRSERVSYNEQFF. The rearrangement joins TRBV6-1 to TRBJ2-1; TRBD2 is a possible D gene (6 bases). The ends were cut back, 2 bases at V and 0 bases at J, with 17 bases in the middle. The germline gives CDR1 MNHNS, CDR2 SASEGT. The CDR3 contains 18 residues.

The rearrangement links TRBV11-2 to TRBJ1-5, with D possibly being TRBD1 (6 bases). Germline V lookup: CDR1 SGHAT, CDR2 FQNNGV. V lost 7 bases and J lost 4, with 11 bases in between. The CDR3 sequence is 13 residues long. The DNA of the CDR3 is TGTGCCAGCAAGCTAAGGGGGAATCAGCCCCAGCATTTT. Its translation: CASKLRGNQPQHF.

V is TRBV19 and J is TRBJ2-3; 10 bases are a match to TRBD2. Germline V gene data show CDR1 as LNHDA and CDR2 as SQIVND (reference sequence). The CDR3 runs 15 residues. V was pared by 5 bases and J by 2 bases, with 4 bases of the junction left unmatched. The CDR3 sequence is CASSASGSVTDTQYF. The DNA of the CDR3 is TGTGCCAGTAGTGCTAGCGGGAGCGTCACAGATACGCAGTATTTT.

This clonotype was found a few times. This chain uses TRBV7-6 with TRBJ1-2; no clear D. Germline V gene sequence: CDR1 SGHVS, CDR2 FNYEAQ. The CDR3 is 13 residues long. Trimming removed 4 bases at V and 8 bases at J, with 14 bases between. The CDR3 nucleotides read TGTGCCAGCAGCTCACAGAAGGTTGGCGGCTACACCTTC. This sequence encodes CASSSQKVGGYTF.

This clonotype was counted a few times. This chain uses TRBV7-3 with TRBJ2-1; 8 nucleotides match TRBD2. Trimming removed 5 bases from V and 4 bases from J; junction bases left unmatched: 10. The CDR3 has 16 amino acids. Germline V CDR1 and CDR2: SGHTA, FQGTGA. DNA of the CDR3: TGTGCCAGCAGCCCTCGCGGCGGGAGGACTTACAATGAGCAGTTCTTC. This translates into CASSPRGGRTYNEQFF.

The rearrangement uses TRBV12-3 or TRBV12-4 and TRBJ1-2; D not resolved. CDR3 length: 15 residues. Trimming took off 5 bases at V and 2 bases at J, with 15 bases between the two ends. The CDR3 sequence: CASSPGRPINYGYTF. CDR3 bases: TGTGCCAGCAGTCCCGGGCGGCCTATAAACTATGGCTACACCTTC.

V and J are TRBV19 and TRBJ1-1; D remains unclear. Germline CDR1 and CDR2: LNHDA and SQIVND (reference sequence). V lost 5 bases and J lost 11, with 15 bases in between. The CDR3 sequence is 12 residues long. The CDR3 here is CASSSPASAAFF. For the CDR3, the DNA is TGTGCCAGTAGTTCCCCAGCATCCGCCGCTTTCTTT.

V gene TRBV7-9 combines with J gene TRBJ2-6; possibly TRBD1 for D (6 bases). This CDR3 has 19 residues. The ends were cut back, 1 base at V and 6 bases at J, with 22 bases in the middle. In germline, CDR1 is SEHNR, CDR2 FQNEAQ (reference sequence). The CDR3 bases are TGTGCCAGCAGCTTAGAACCGGGGAACACAGGGTCGAAGGCCAACGTCCTGACTTTC. Its protein product is CASSLEPGNTGSKANVLTF.

This chain links TRBV28 with TRBJ1-2; no reliable D call. The germline V and J ends were trimmed by 3 bases and 3 bases, with 8 bases remaining between them. Germline-derived CDR1 and CDR2 are MDHEN and SYDVKM. CDR3 size: 13 residues. The CDR3: CASSFGQHYGYTF. In DNA form, the CDR3 reads TGTGCCAGCAGTTTCGGGCAGCACTATGGCTACACCTTC.

The chain is built from TRBV6-1 and TRBJ2-7; 8 nucleotides agree with TRBD2. This CDR3 region has 15 residues. From germline, CDR1 is MNHNS and CDR2 SASEGT. V lost 3 bases, J lost 2 bases, and 6 bases stayed unmatched. CDR3 nucleotides: TGTGCCAGCAGTGACGGTAGCGGGGAGGCCTACGAGCAGTACTTC. Translation: CASSDGSGEAYEQYF.

The gene calls are TRBV27 and TRBJ2-2, with D possibly TRBD1 on 6 matching bases. Germline V CDR1 and CDR2: MNHEY, SMNVEV (reference sequence). Trimming took 5 bases from V and 5 from J, leaving 12 bases between them. This CDR3 contains 14 residues. Here the CDR3 reads CASSKTTGTGELFF. CDR3 nucleotides: TGTGCCAGCAGTAAAACGACAGGAACCGGGGAGCTGTTTTTT.

This clonotype was seen only once. The chain uses TRBV7-9 and TRBJ1-1; D is uncertain. Germline values: CDR1 SEHNR, CDR2 FQNEAQ (reference sequence). The CDR3 consists of 15 residues. The germline V and J ends were trimmed by 4 bases and 0 bases, with 12 bases remaining between them. CDR3 coding DNA: TGTGCCAGCAGCTCCATCGGGAGTTTGAACACTGAAGCTTTCTTT. It translates to CASSSIGSLNTEAFF.

This chain joins TRBV4-1 and TRBJ1-2, with TRBD1 identical over 8 bases. CDR1 is MGHRA, CDR2 YSYEKL, per germline. The CDR3 consists of 12 residues. J was trimmed by 8 bases and V by 3 bases; bases with no gene match: 2. The chain's CDR3 is CASSQDRVGYTF. In nucleotides, the CDR3 is TGCGCCAGCAGCCAGGACAGGGTGGGCTACACCTTC.

The chain recombines TRBV20-1 with TRBJ2-7; the D gene is possibly TRBD2 (6 bases). Germline CDR1 reads DFQATT; CDR2 reads SNEGSKA (reference sequence). The CDR3 loop spans 16 amino acids. The ends were cut back, 1 base at V and 3 bases at J, with 19 bases in the middle. The CDR3 bases are TGCAGTGCTAGAGGGACTACCTCCCACCCCCTCTACGAGCAGTACTTC. Translation gives CSARGTTSHPLYEQYF.

This chain joins TRBV7-6 and TRBJ2-1; D ambiguous. Trimming removed 5 bases from V and 8 bases from J, with 10 bases in between. The length of the CDR3 is 12 residues. Germline V gives CDR1 SGHVS, CDR2 FNYEAQ. CDR3 bases: TGTGCCAGCAGCCCAGCTTTGGATGAGCAGTTCTTC. The encoded protein is CASSPALDEQFF.

This clonotype was counted only a few times. In nucleotides, the CDR3 is TGTGCCAGTAGCCCCCTTGTGTCGGGGGGCCAAGAGACCCAGTACTTC. Amino acids: CASSPLVSGGQETQYF. V usage is TRBV19 and J usage is TRBJ2-5; 7 bases match TRBD2. The junction had 11 bases not matched to a gene; V was cut back by 6 bases and J by 1 base. CDR1 is LNHDA, CDR2 SQIVND, per germline (reference sequence). This CDR3 spans 16 amino acids.

J is TRBJ2-7 and V is TRBV2; D is uncertain. The CDR3 totals 12 residues. Germline V gene lookup returns CDR1 SNHLY and CDR2 FYNNEI. V was clipped by 7 bases and J by 2 bases, with 9 bases between them. The CDR3 region is CASNADTYEQYF. For the CDR3, the DNA is TGTGCCAGCAATGCGGATACCTACGAGCAGTACTTC.

For the CDR3, the DNA is TGCGCCAGCAGCCAAGATCTCGGCCTGATAAGGGACGGAGGATACGAGCAGTACTTC. Translating it yields CASSQDLGLIRDGGYEQYF. The chain is built from TRBV4-3 and TRBJ2-7; the D call may be TRBD1 or TRBD2 (5 bases each). V lost 0 bases, J lost 4 bases, and 25 bases lay in between. This CDR3 has 19 amino acids. Per germline, CDR1 LGHNA and CDR2 YSLEER.

The table lists this clonotype with a count of one. The chain has TRBV27 and TRBJ2-7; a weak D match, TRBD2 (7 bases). From germline, CDR1 is MNHEY and CDR2 SMNVEV (reference sequence). The V end was cut by 6 bases, the J end by 3 bases, with 15 bases between. The length of the CDR3 is 14 residues. The DNA of the CDR3 is TGTGCCAGCAGCCTATCAGGGGAGGGCTACGAGCAGTACTTC. Its protein is CASSLSGEGYEQYF.

This clonotype appeared a few times. This rearrangement joins TRBV7-9 to TRBJ1-1, with a tentative D call TRBD1 (5 bases). CDR1 is SEHNR and CDR2 is FQNEAQ in the germline V gene (reference sequence). Trimming shortened V by 5 bases and J by 4 bases, and 11 bases separated the two germline ends. The CDR3 consists of 13 residues. The CDR3 loop is CASSTSGRTEAFF. The CDR3 nucleotides are TGTGCCAGCAGCACCTCGGGGCGCACTGAAGCTTTCTTT.

This clonotype showed up just once. V is TRBV7-9 and J is TRBJ2-2; D possibly corresponds to TRBD1 (6 bases). The CDR3 totals 16 residues. V was cut by 5 bases and J by 3 bases, with 16 bases left in between. CDR1 is SEHNR, CDR2 FQNEAQ, per germline (reference sequence). The CDR3 DNA reads TGTGCCAGCAGCCGGGTACAGGGAATCGACACCGGGGAGCTGTTTTTT. It is translated as CASSRVQGIDTGELFF. The entire variable domain, with the rest obtained from reference TRBV7-9 and TRBJ2-2, is as follows: DTGVSQNPRHKITKRGQNVTFRCDPISEHNRLYWYRQTLGQGPEFLTYFQNEAQLEKSRLLSDRFSAERPKGSFSTLEIQRTEQGDSAMYLCASSRVQGIDTGELFFGEGSRLTVL.

This clonotype has more than one count but fewer than ten. The V gene is TRBV20-1, the J gene TRBJ2-3; possible D gene TRBD1, 6 bases. The germline V gene encodes CDR1 DFQATT and CDR2 SNEGSKA (reference sequence). Trimming took 3 bases from V and 0 from J, leaving 10 bases between them. This CDR3 is built from 14 residues. This CDR3 reads CSARDSRSTDTQYF. The CDR3 region has the DNA TGCAGTGCTAGGGACAGCCGAAGCACAGATACGCAGTATTTT.

V usage is TRBV6-2 or TRBV6-3 and J usage is TRBJ2-2; D might be TRBD2 (6 bases). This CDR3 region has 16 residues. V was pared by 6 bases and J by 6 bases, with 20 bases between. Per the germline V gene, CDR1 is MNHEY and CDR2 is SVGEGT. CDR3 sequence (DNA): TGTGCCAGCAGGGAAACTAGCCTTGGGGACTCCGGGGAGCTGTTTTTT. The encoded protein is CASRETSLGDSGELFF.